There are a few counts of the clone carrying this T cell receptor (beta chain). Its antigen remains unidentified. A much bigger clone sits one base away, suggesting this may be a read error. Original processing methods: The study's classifier, a distant-metastasis tool for papillary thyroid cancer, was built using CDR3 differences across clinicopathological groups. MiXCR was used by TCRdb to re-call the PCR reads. These V and J calls derive from TCRdb rather than the authors' analysis. The sample has about 82,000 clones, roughly an eighth seen once; the top ten hold around 8.8%. The data stem from a study of metastatic and nonmetastatic thyroid tumors. Study background: Repertoires from malignant and benign thyroid patients were compared across blood and tumor or nodule tissue. The study's findings and limits: Significantly higher TCR beta diversity was reportedly seen in malignant thyroid tumors than benign nodules, in blood and tumor.

Per the germline V gene, CDR1 is SGHRS and CDR2 is YFSETQ. The CDR3 sequence is 15 residues long. V was clipped by 5 bases and J by 8 bases; unmatched bases: 11. All patients were treatment-naive before thyroid surgery. The J gene is TRBJ1-2, the V gene TRBV5-1, with 11 positions matching TRBD1. The receptor's source is a female donor with papillary thyroid cancer or a benign thyroid nodule (not recorded which). Some clones in this sample may be carry-over from other donors' samples. The source material was tumor tissue. In DNA form, the CDR3 reads TGCGCCAGCAGTACTACACCGGGACAGGGGGGAGGCTACACCTTC. This gives the protein CASSTTPGQGGGYTF.